This T cell receptor beta chain is drawn from a study of shared T cell receptors in the human thymus. This CDR3 is 12 amino acids long. V gave up 6 bases and J gave up 3 bases, with 5 bases separating them. Germline loops: CDR1 MDHEN, CDR2 SYDVKM. The method was immunoSEQ multiplex PCR; TCRdb's version includes in-frame clones alone and lacks a portion of them. The sample holds under 700,000 clones, approximately 78% seen once. The sample was also linked to a second study, of human thymus T cells.

The sequenced sample was thymocytes. The source of this sequence is a boy in the first two years of life with a congenital heart defect. The chain carries TRBV28 and TRBJ1-4; D is unresolved. CDR3 DNA sequence: TGTGCCAGCAGACAGCCTAATGAAAAACTGTTTTTT. Amino acids: CASRQPNEKLFF.